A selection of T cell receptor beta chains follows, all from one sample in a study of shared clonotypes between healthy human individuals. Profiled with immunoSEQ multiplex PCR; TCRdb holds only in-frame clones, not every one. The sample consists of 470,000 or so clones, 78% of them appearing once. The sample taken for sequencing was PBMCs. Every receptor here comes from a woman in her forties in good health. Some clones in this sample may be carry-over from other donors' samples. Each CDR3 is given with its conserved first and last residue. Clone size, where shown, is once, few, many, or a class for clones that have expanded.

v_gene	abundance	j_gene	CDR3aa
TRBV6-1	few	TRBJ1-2	CASSEVAESAGYGYTF
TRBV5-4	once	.	CASSLGQGASGQETQYF
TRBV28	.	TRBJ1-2	CASSSLTLGANYGYTF
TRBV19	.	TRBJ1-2	CASSRTLVNYGYTF
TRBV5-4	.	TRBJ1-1	CASSPRINTEAFF
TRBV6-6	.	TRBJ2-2	CASSSAPQGTGELFF
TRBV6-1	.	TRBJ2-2	CASSERVDRGRAGELFF
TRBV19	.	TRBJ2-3	CASSMLVTDSDTQYF
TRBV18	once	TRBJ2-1	CASSPPEGYNEQFF
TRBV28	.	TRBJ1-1	CASTGGFEAFF
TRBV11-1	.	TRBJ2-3	CASSFTGASDTQYF
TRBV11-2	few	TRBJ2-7	CASSIGLAGEQYF
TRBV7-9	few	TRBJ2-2	CASSRTANTGELFF
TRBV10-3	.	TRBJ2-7	CAIHGTGTYEQYF
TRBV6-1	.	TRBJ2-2	CASSVGTTGELFF
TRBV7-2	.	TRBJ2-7	CASSLGSQSGEQYF
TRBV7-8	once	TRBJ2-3	CASSLVSGGPDTQYF
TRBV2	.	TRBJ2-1	CASTPRSSYNEQFF
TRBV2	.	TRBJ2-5	CASNLDRQETQYF
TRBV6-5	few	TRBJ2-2	CASSYSLANTGELFF
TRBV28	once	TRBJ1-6	CASSLETATYNSPLHF
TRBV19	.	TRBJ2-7	CASNAGLSYEQYF
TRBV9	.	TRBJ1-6	CASSEGFASPLHF
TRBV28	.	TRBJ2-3	CASSYPVGQGLDTQYF
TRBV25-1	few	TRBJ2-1	CASSVQGFDEQFF
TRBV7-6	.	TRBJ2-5	CASSLPGTKETQYF
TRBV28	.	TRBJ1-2	CASSLGQGWNGYTF
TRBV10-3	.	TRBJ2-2	CAISPGGHRPGELFF
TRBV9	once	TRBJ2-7	CASSVSGTASYEQYF
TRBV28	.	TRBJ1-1	CASSPSGAGNTEAFF
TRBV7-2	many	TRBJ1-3	CASSLSWGGSTGNTIYF
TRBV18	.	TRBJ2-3	CASSPYTEHTDTQYF
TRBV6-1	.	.	CASTPRRYEQYF
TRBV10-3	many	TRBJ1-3	CAIIGTGHSGNTIYF
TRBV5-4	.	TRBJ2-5	CASSFRQGRAETQYF
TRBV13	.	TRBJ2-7	CASSYGLVYEQYF
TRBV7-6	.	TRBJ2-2	CASSLAGTNTGELFF
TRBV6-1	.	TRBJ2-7	CASSEVTEQYF
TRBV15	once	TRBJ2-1	CATSSNSGPYNEQFF
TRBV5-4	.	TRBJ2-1	CASSFGSGSYNEQFF
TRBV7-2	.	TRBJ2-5	CASSLARSGSRHQETQYF
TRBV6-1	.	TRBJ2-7	CASSEPGVAYEQYF
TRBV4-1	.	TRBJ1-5	CASSQEGRLNQPQHF
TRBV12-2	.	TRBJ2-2	CASRLAKGAWNGELFF
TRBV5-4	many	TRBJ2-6	CASGTGGSGANVLTF
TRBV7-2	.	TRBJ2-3	CASSWGLGADTQYF
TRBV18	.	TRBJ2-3	CASSPATDTQYF
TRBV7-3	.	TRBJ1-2	CASSFQGSLRYTF
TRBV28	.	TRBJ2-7	CASSGKISGRRRGHYEQYF
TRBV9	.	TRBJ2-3	CASGGARVNTDTQYF